This entry lists 26 T cell receptor beta chains sequenced from one sample in a study of T cell clonality in common variable immunodeficiency. Clones were read by immunoSEQ multiplex PCR, and TCRdb kept only the in-frame ones, dropping some. The sample has tens of thousands of clones, none seen only once. Sequenced input: peripheral blood mononuclear cells. Receptor source: a person aged 18-70 years in good health.

This clone was seen ten or more times. The CDR3 is cut off 3 residues early in the read; its end comes from the germline J gene. This rearrangement joins TRBV20-1 to TRBJ2-4; 9 nucleotides align to TRBD1. The CDR3 is made up of 18 amino acids. In germline, CDR1 is DFQATT, CDR2 SNEGSKA (reference sequence). V dropped 0 bases and J dropped 0; count of bases not matched to a gene: 9. The sequenced part of the CDR3 DNA is TGCAGTGCTAGAGATTTACAGGGGGCCTCTGGAGCCAAAAACATT. Translating it yields CSARDLQGASGAKNI. The entire CDR3 reads CSARDLQGASGAKNIQYF.

This clone was detected many times. The CDR3 extends 3 residues past the end of the read, so its final part is completed from the germline J gene. The chain employs TRBV18 and TRBJ2-3; D may be TRBD1 (6 bases). The germline V and J ends were trimmed by 0 bases and 4 bases, with 14 bases remaining between them. CDR1 is KGHSH and CDR2 is LQKENI in the germline V gene. CDR3 length: 16 residues. The CDR3 sequence is CASSPPYRVPPDTQYF. CDR3 DNA, as far as it was read: TGTGCCAGCTCACCACCGTACAGGGTCCCCCCAGATACG.

This clone was seen ten or more times. With the read ending 3 residues before the CDR3 end, the germline J gene is used to fill in that end. V is TRBV30 and J is TRBJ2-7; TRBD1 might be the D (5 bases). The CDR3 sequence is 14 residues long. Germline lookup yields CDR1 GTSNPN and CDR2 SVGIG (reference sequence). V was pared by 3 bases and J by 0 bases, with 12 bases between. CDR3 loop: CAWSGPDNSYEQYF. Incomplete CDR3 DNA: TGTGCCTGGAGCGGCCCGGACAACTCCTACGAG.

In this sample, this clone turned up many times. The read ends 3 residues early relative to the CDR3; the germline J gene fills the gap. This chain links TRBV19 with TRBJ2-3; TRBD2 matches 12 bases. This CDR3 region has 20 residues. CDR1 and CDR2 from the germline V gene are LNHDA and SQIVND (reference sequence). Germline trimming cut 4 bases from V and 2 bases from J; bases unmatched to any gene: 16. CDR3 in amino acids: CASSTRTGGLAGSNTDTQYF. CDR3 DNA (partial): TGTGCCAGTAGTACCCGGACCGGTGGACTAGCGGGGTCGAACACAGATACG.

This clone was detected ten times or more. The CDR3 end is not reached by the read, which stops 3 residues before it; the germline J gene fills it in. The V and J genes are TRBV9 and TRBJ2-1; D is undetermined. CDR1 and CDR2 from the germline V gene are SGDLS and YYNGEE. The CDR3 loop spans 14 amino acids. Deletions cut 4 bases from V and 0 bases from J, with 8 bases between. This CDR3 is CASSLDTSYNEQFF. Incomplete CDR3 DNA: TGTGCCAGCAGCCTCGACACCTCCTACAATGAG.

This clone has at least ten counts. The CDR3 end lies 3 residues beyond the end of the read and is filled in from the germline J gene. The chain recombines TRBV6-2 or TRBV6-3 with TRBJ2-1; D unclear. Between the trimmed V and J ends, which lost 6 bases and 5 bases, there was a span of 11 bases. The germline CDR1 and CDR2 sequences are MNHEY and SVGEGT. The CDR3 sequence is 13 residues long. The chain's CDR3 is CASRLDRDNEQFF. The DNA read from the CDR3 is TGTGCCAGCAGGTTAGACCGGGACAATGAG.

As for this clone: The read ends 3 residues early relative to the CDR3; the germline J gene fills the gap. The genes are TRBV4-2 and TRBJ2-7; D unclear. V lost 1 base to trimming and J lost 2 bases, with 9 bases between them. Germline CDR1 is LGHNA and CDR2 is YNFKEQ. The CDR3 totals 14 residues. Here the CDR3 reads CASSQVETAYEQYF. Partial CDR3 DNA: TGTGCCAGCAGCCAAGTGGAGACTGCCTACGAG.

In its sample, this clone was seen many times. The read ends 3 residues before the CDR3 terminus; that terminus is restored from the germline J gene. The rearrangement links TRBV2 to TRBJ1-5; the D gene is possibly TRBD1 (5 bases). Germline V gene lookup returns CDR1 SNHLY and CDR2 FYNNEI. The CDR3 is 14 amino acids. V was clipped by 3 bases and J by 4 bases, with 10 bases between them. The CDR3 spells CASSDVSGNQPQHF. Partial CDR3 DNA: TGTGCCAGCAGTGATGTGTCAGGGAATCAGCCC.

This clone was detected ten times or more. Sequencing ends 3 residues short of the CDR3 end; the germline J gene provides the rest. J is TRBJ2-5 and V is TRBV5-8; 10 bases align to TRBD1. Germline assignment: CDR1 SGHTS and CDR2 YDEGEE. V lost 4 bases to trimming and J lost 5 bases; unmatched junction nucleotides: 5. The CDR3 consists of 14 residues. CDR3 DNA, as far as it was read: TGTGCCAGCAGCCGACAGGGGGCGGGGGAGACC. This translates into CASSRQGAGET. In full, the CDR3 reads CASSRQGAGETQYF.

There are many counts of this clone. The read terminates 3 residues before the CDR3 end, so the remaining end is supplied by the germline J gene. This sequence joins TRBV7-9 and TRBJ2-1; D ambiguous. Trimming took 4 bases from V and 6 from J, leaving 16 bases between them. From germline, CDR1 is SEHNR and CDR2 FQNEAQ (reference sequence). The CDR3 runs 15 residues. The sequenced part of the CDR3 DNA is TGTGCCAGCAGCTATAGCCCCAGCCTCATCAATGAG. Translation gives CASSYSPSLINE. The full CDR3 reads CASSYSPSLINEQFF.

This clone was counted at least ten times. The read terminates 3 residues ahead of where the CDR3 ends, so the germline J gene completes it. V gene TRBV20-1 combines with J gene TRBJ1-5; 7 bases are a match to TRBD1. This CDR3 has 15 residues. Germline V gives CDR1 DFQATT, CDR2 SNEGSKA (reference sequence). The ends lost 4 bases at V and 5 bases at J; junction bases unmatched: 11. The CDR3 here is CSAKTDRVGDQPQHF. The CDR3 bases that were read are TGCAGTGCTAAAACAGACAGGGTAGGCGATCAGCCC.

There are many counts of this clone. The CDR3 end falls 3 residues outside the read, so it is completed with the germline J gene. The V and J genes are TRBV28 and TRBJ2-7, with 7 bases fitting TRBD1. Germline V lookup: CDR1 MDHEN, CDR2 SYDVKM. V was clipped by 5 bases and J by 0 bases; unmatched bases: 1. The CDR3 loop spans 13 amino acids. The part of the CDR3 DNA that was read is TGTGCCAGCAGTGGGGACAGCTCCTACGAG. Translated: CASSGDSSYE. The entire CDR3 sequence reads CASSGDSSYEQYF.

This clone occurred many times. The sequenced fragment ends 3 residues before the CDR3 boundary, so the rest is inferred from the germline J gene. V gene TRBV28 combines with J gene TRBJ2-1, with D maybe TRBD1 (6 bases). Germline V gives CDR1 MDHEN, CDR2 SYDVKM. V was clipped by 8 bases and J by 3 bases, with 14 bases between them. CDR3 size: 14 residues. This chain's CDR3 is CASEEARGYNEQFF. CDR3 DNA (partial): TGTGCCAGCGAGGAGGCCAGGGGCTACAATGAG.

This clone was observed at least ten times. The read halts 3 residues ahead of the CDR3 end, with the missing end drawn from the germline J gene. The J gene is TRBJ2-5, the V gene TRBV19; 8 positions match TRBD1. This CDR3 contains 15 residues. Looked up from germline, CDR1 is LNHDA and CDR2 is SQIVND (reference sequence). With V trimmed by 9 bases and J by 4 bases, 13 bases remained unmatched. CDR3 DNA, as far as it was read: TGTGCCAGCGGGACAGGCCAACAGAGGGGAGAGACC. The encoded protein is CASGTGQQRGET. Given in full, the CDR3 is CASGTGQQRGETQYF.

This clone was counted at least ten times. From the germline J gene comes the end of the CDR3, since the read stops 3 residues before it. The J gene is TRBJ2-5, the V gene TRBV12-3 or TRBV12-4; 11 bases are shared with TRBD2. This CDR3 region has 15 residues. Trimming at V came to 6 bases and at J to 2 bases, leaving 5 bases not matched to a gene. The CDR3 spells CASRKTSGDQETQYF. The sequenced CDR3 bases are TGTGCCAGCAGGAAGACTAGCGGGGATCAAGAGACC.

This clone was found many times. The read is 3 residues too short to cover the CDR3 end, so that end is filled in from the germline J gene. The V call is TRBV19, the J call TRBJ2-7; D not resolved. The V end lost 6 bases, the J end lost 0 bases, and 12 bases lay between the germline ends. The germline gives CDR1 LNHDA, CDR2 SQIVND (reference sequence). The CDR3 runs to 14 residues. Incomplete CDR3 DNA: TGTGCCAGTAGCCCACAATCGAGCTCCTACGAG. Its protein is CASSPQSSSYE. In full, the CDR3 is CASSPQSSSYEQYF.

Ten or more counts support this clone. The read falls 3 residues short of the CDR3 end, and the missing part is taken from the germline J gene. The chain employs TRBV30 and TRBJ2-7, with 7 bases aligning to TRBD1. This CDR3 has 12 amino acids. The ends lost 5 bases at V and 4 bases at J; junction bases unmatched: 5. Germline-derived CDR1 and CDR2 are GTSNPN and SVGIG (reference sequence). The DNA read from the CDR3 is TGTGCCTGGGACTACAGGGGATACGAG. Amino acid sequence: CAWDYRGYE. The full CDR3 protein reads CAWDYRGYEQYF.

This clone was seen more than once but under ten times. Read sequence stops 3 residues before the CDR3 end, and the germline J gene provides the missing end. This sequence joins TRBV6-1 and TRBJ2-5; 7 nucleotides line up with TRBD1. Per germline, CDR1 MNHNS and CDR2 SASEGT. After removal of 3 bases from V and 2 bases from J, the junction contained 0 bases not matched to a gene. The CDR3 is 13 residues long. The CDR3 protein is CASSDRGQETQYF. The CDR3 DNA, read in part, is TGTGCCAGCAGTGACAGGGGGCAAGAGACC.

This clone has ten or more counts. The read falls 3 residues short of the CDR3 end, and the missing part is taken from the germline J gene. This chain links TRBV5-1 with TRBJ2-1; possible D gene TRBD2, 5 bases. V was clipped by 0 bases and J by 8 bases, with 6 bases between them. This CDR3 is 12 amino acids long. The germline gives CDR1 SGHRS, CDR2 YFSETQ. The covered CDR3 bases are TGCGCCAGCAGCTTGGGCGGGCATGAG. This codes for CASSLGGHE. Given in full, the CDR3 is CASSLGGHEQFF.

This clone occurred many times. Read data end 3 residues before the CDR3 end; the end is taken from the germline J gene. This chain links TRBV30 with TRBJ2-7; 8 bases line up with TRBD2. With V trimmed by 0 bases and J by 0 bases, 1 base remained unmatched. Germline CDR1 GTSNPN, CDR2 SVGIG (reference sequence). There are 14 residues in the CDR3. The CDR3 protein is CAWSVGTSSYEQYF. The DNA read from the CDR3 is TGTGCCTGGAGTGTAGGGACTAGCTCCTACGAG. Full variable domain (remainder filled in from reference TRBV30 and TRBJ2-7): SQTIHQWPATLVQPVGSPLSLECTVEGTSNPNLYWYRQAAGRGLQLLFYSVGIGQISSEVPQNLSASRPQDRQFILSSKKLLLSDSGFYLCAWSVGTSSYEQYFGPGTRLTVT.

This clone was seen more than once but under ten times. From the germline J gene comes the end of the CDR3, since the read stops 3 residues before it. The chain employs TRBV7-6 and TRBJ1-3, with TRBD1 identical over 9 bases. Germline V lookup: CDR1 SGHVS, CDR2 FNYEAQ. This CDR3 is built from 15 residues. Unmatched junction bases numbered 1, after V lost 3 bases and J lost 1 base. Incomplete CDR3 DNA: TGTGCCAGCAGCTTGGGGACAGGGTCTGGAAACACC. It codes for CASSLGTGSGNT. The full CDR3 reads CASSLGTGSGNTIYF. The full variable domain, its missing parts supplied by reference TRBV7-6 and TRBJ1-3, is GAGVSQSPRYKVTKRGQDVALRCDPISGHVSLYWYRQALGQGPEFLTYFNYEAQQDKSGLPNDRFSAERPEGSISTLTIQRTEQRDSAMYRCASSLGTGSGNTIYFGEGSWLTVV.

This clone was detected a few times. The read finishes 3 residues shy of the CDR3 end, and the germline J gene is used to complete it. The chain has TRBV10-2 and TRBJ2-1; 8 bases map to TRBD2. CDR3 size: 15 residues. Germline assignment: CDR1 WSHSY and CDR2 SAAADI. Trimming removed 7 bases from V and 7 bases from J; junction bases left unmatched: 12. CDR3 DNA, as far as it was read: TGCGCCAGCACCGAGGGACTAGGATTTAAAAATGAG. Its protein is CASTEGLGFKNE. The whole CDR3 protein reads CASTEGLGFKNEQFF.

This clone has ten or more counts. Read data end 3 residues before the CDR3 end; the end is taken from the germline J gene. The rearrangement uses TRBV30 and TRBJ2-4, with 10 bases fitting TRBD2. CDR1 and CDR2 (germline): GTSNPN, SVGIG (reference sequence). With 5 bases clipped from V and 3 bases from J, the junction kept 10 bases outside the gene matches. This CDR3 contains 16 residues. Partial CDR3 DNA: TGTGCCTGGTCCAGCGGGAGGGCGGGGGGCAAAAACATT. Protein product: CAWSSGRAGGKNI. The full CDR3 reads CAWSSGRAGGKNIQYF. Full variable domain (missing parts from reference TRBV30 and TRBJ2-4): SQTIHQWPATLVQPVGSPLSLECTVEGTSNPNLYWYRQAAGRGLQLLFYSVGIGQISSEVPQNLSASRPQDRQFILSSKKLLLSDSGFYLCAWSSGRAGGKNIQYFGAGTRLSVL.

This clone was seen ten or more times. Coverage ceases 3 residues before the CDR3 finishes, and the germline J gene fills in the end. The rearrangement joins TRBV6-1 to TRBJ1-5; tentative D call: TRBD1 (5 bases). Per germline, CDR1 MNHNS and CDR2 SASEGT. Trimming removed 4 bases at V and 7 bases at J, with 14 bases between. The CDR3 totals 14 residues. The CDR3 DNA, read in part, is TGTGCCAGCAGTGTCTCCCAGGGTAACCAGCCC. Amino acids: CASSVSQGNQP. The whole CDR3 is CASSVSQGNQPQHF.

This clone was seen repeatedly, ten times or more. The CDR3 end falls 3 residues outside the read, so it is completed with the germline J gene. The V gene is TRBV27, the J gene TRBJ2-3; D might be TRBD2 (5 bases). Trimming stripped 6 bases from V and 5 bases from J, with 15 bases between. The CDR3 covers 14 residues. The germline V gene encodes CDR1 MNHEY and CDR2 SMNVEV (reference sequence). The CDR3 is CASRLDYPGDTQYF. The covered CDR3 bases are TGTGCCAGCAGACTCGACTACCCGGGAGATACG.

This clone was seen at least ten times. The read terminates 3 residues ahead of where the CDR3 ends, so the germline J gene completes it. V usage is TRBV30 and J usage is TRBJ2-1; maybe TRBD1 (6 bases). Germline assignment: CDR1 GTSNPN and CDR2 SVGIG (reference sequence). Trimming pared 3 bases from V and 9 bases from J, leaving 12 bases between. This CDR3 has 12 amino acids. CDR3 DNA, as far as it was read: TGTGCCTGGAGCCAGGGGCAGGGTGAG. This codes for CAWSQGQGE. The whole CDR3 protein is CAWSQGQGEQFF. Together with reference TRBV30 and TRBJ2-1, the CDR3 gives the full variable domain: SQTIHQWPATLVQPVGSPLSLECTVEGTSNPNLYWYRQAAGRGLQLLFYSVGIGQISSEVPQNLSASRPQDRQFILSSKKLLLSDSGFYLCAWSQGQGEQFFGPGTRLTVL.